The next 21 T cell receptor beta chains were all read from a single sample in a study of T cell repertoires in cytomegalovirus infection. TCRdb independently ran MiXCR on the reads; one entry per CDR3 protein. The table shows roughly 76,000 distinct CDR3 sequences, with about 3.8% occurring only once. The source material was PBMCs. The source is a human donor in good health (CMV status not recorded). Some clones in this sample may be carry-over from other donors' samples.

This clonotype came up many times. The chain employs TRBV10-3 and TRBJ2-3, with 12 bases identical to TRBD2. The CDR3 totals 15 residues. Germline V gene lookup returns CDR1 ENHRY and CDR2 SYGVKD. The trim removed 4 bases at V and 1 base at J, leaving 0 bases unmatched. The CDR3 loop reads CAISGLAGGTDTQYF. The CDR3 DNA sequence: TGTGCCATCAGTGGACTAGCGGGGGGCACAGATACGCAGTATTTT.

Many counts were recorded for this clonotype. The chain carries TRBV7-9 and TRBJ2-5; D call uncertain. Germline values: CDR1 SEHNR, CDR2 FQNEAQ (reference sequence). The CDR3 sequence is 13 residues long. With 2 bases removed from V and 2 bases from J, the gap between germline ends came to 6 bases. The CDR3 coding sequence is TGTGCCAGCAGCTTAAAGCCGCAAGAGACCCAGTACTTC. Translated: CASSLKPQETQYF.

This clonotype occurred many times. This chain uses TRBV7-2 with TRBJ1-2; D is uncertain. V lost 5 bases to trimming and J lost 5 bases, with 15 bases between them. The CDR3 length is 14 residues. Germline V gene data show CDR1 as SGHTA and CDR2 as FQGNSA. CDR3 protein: CASSPDGAGYGYTF. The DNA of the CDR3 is TGTGCCAGCAGCCCCGATGGAGCCGGGTATGGCTACACCTTC.

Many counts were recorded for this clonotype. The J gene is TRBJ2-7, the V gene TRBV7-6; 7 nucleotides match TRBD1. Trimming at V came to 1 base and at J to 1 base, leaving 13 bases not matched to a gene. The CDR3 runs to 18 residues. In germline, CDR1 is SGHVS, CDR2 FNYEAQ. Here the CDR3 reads CASSLGRRDSLESYEQYF. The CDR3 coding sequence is TGTGCCAGCAGCTTAGGGCGACGGGACAGCCTAGAATCCTACGAGCAGTACTTC.

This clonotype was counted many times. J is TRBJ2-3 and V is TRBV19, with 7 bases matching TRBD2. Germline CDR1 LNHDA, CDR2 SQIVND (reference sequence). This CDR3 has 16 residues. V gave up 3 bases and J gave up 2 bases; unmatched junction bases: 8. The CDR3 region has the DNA TGTGCCAGTAGTATGGGAAGCGGGGCTTACACAGATACGCAGTATTTT. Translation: CASSMGSGAYTDTQYF.

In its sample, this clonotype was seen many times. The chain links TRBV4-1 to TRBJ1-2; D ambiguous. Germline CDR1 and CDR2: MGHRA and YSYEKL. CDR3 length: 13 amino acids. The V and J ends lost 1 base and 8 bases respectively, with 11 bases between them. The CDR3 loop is CASSQGSGGGYTF. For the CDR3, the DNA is TGCGCCAGCAGCCAAGGATCAGGCGGCGGCTACACCTTC.

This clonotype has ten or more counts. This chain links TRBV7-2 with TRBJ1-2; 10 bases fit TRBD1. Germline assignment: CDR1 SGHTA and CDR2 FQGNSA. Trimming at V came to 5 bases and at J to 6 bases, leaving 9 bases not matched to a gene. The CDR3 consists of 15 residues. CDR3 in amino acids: CASSRGQGRFNGYTF. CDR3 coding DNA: TGTGCCAGCAGCCGGGGACAGGGGAGGTTCAATGGCTACACCTTC.

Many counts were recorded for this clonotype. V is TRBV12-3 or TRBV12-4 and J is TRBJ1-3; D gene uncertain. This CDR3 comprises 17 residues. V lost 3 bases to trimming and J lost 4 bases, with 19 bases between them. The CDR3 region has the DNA TGTGCCAGCAGTTTTAATCGGCTGGGGTTGGAGGGAAACACCATATATTTT. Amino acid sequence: CASSFNRLGLEGNTIYF.

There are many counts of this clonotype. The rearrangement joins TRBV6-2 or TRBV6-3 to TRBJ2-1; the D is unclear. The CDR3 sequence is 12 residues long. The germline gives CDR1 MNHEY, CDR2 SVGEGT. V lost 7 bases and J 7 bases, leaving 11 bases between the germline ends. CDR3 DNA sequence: TGTGCCAGCACCACCCACGGGAATGAGCAGTTCTTC. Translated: CASTTHGNEQFF.

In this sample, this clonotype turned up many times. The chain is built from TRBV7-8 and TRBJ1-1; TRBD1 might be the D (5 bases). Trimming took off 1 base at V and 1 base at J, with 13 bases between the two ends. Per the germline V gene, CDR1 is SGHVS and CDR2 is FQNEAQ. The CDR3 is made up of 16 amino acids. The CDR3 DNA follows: TGTGCCAGCAGCTTAGTTTGGTCCAGGGCGAACACTGAAGCTTTCTTT. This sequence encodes CASSLVWSRANTEAFF.

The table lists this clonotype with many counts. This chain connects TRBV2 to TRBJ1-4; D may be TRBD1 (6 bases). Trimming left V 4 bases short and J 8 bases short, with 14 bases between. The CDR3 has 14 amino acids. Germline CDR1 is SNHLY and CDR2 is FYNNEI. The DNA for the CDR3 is TGTGCCAGCAGTGGCGCACAGGGAAACGAAAAACTGTTTTTT. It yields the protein CASSGAQGNEKLFF.

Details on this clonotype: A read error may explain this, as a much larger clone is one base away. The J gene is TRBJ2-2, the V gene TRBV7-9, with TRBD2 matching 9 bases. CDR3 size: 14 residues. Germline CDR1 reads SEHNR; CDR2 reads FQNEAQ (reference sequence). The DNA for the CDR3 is TGTGCCAGCAGCTTCGGACTAGCGACCGGGGAGCTGGTTTTT. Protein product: CASSFGLATGELVF.

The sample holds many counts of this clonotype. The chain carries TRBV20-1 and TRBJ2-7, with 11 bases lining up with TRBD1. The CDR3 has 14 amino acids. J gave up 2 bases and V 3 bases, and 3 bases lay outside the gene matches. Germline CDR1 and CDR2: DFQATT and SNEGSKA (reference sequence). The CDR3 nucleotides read TGCAGTGCTAGTTGGGGACAGGGGGCCTACGAGCAGTACTTC. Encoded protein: CSASWGQGAYEQYF.

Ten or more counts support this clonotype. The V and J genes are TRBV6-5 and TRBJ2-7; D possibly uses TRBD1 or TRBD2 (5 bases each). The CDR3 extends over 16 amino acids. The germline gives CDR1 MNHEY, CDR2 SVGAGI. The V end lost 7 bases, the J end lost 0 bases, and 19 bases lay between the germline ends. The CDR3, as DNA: TGTGCCAGCACCCCGGTCCGGGACGGAGTCTCCTACGAGCAGTACTTC. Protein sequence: CASTPVRDGVSYEQYF.

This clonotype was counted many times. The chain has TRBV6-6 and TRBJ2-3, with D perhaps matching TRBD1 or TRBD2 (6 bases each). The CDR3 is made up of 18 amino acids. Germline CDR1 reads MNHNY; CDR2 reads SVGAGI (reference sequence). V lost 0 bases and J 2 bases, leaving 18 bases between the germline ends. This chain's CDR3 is CASSYSISQGTPTDTQYF. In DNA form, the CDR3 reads TGTGCCAGCAGTTACTCGATTTCCCAGGGGACTCCCACAGATACGCAGTATTTT.

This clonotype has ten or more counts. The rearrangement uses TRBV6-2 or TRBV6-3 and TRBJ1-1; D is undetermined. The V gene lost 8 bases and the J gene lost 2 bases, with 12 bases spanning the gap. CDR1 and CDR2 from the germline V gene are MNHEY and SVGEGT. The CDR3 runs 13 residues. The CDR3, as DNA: TGTGCCAGCCGTCGGGTGGGCAACACTGAAGCTTTCTTT. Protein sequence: CASRRVGNTEAFF.

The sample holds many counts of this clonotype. CDR3 sequence (DNA): TGTGCCAGCAGTTTATGGCAGGGCAATCAGCCCCAGCATTTT. It specifies CASSLWQGNQPQHF. The genes are TRBV28 and TRBJ1-5; D unresolved. Deletions cut 0 bases from V and 2 bases from J, with 5 bases between. Germline V gene lookup returns CDR1 MDHEN and CDR2 SYDVKM. The CDR3 length is 14 residues.

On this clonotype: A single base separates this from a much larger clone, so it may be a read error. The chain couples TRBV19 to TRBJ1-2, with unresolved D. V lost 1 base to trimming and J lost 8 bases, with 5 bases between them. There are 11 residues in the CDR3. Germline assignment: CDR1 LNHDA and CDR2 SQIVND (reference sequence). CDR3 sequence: CASSIGEGYTF. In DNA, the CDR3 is TGTGCCAGTAGTATAGGTGAAGGCTACACCTTC.

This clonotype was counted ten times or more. CDR3 residues: CASSFRDSVRTEAFF. Written as DNA, the CDR3 is TGTGCCAGCAGCTTCCGGGACAGTGTTCGGACTGAAGCTTTCTTT. The chain has TRBV7-2 and TRBJ1-1, with 7 bases lining up with TRBD1. V shed 3 bases, J shed 5 bases, and the junction held 9 bases outside the gene matches. Per germline, CDR1 SGHTA and CDR2 FQGNSA. The CDR3 runs 15 residues.

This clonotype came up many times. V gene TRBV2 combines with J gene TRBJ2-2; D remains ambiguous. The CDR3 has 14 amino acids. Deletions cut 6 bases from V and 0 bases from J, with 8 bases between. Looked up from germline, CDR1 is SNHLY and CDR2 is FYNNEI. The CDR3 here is CASRPDTNTGELFF. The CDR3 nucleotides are TGTGCCAGCAGGCCCGATACGAACACCGGGGAGCTGTTTTTT.

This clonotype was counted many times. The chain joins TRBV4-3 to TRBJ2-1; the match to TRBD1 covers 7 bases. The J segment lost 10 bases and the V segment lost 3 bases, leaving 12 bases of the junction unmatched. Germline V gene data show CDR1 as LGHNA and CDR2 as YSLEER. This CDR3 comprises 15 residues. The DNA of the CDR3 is TGCGCCAGCAGCCAGCTGACAGGGCCCCTGGGGGAGCAGTTCTTC. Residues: CASSQLTGPLGEQFF.